These 20 T cell receptor beta chains share one sample of origin, sequenced in a study of T cell responses to AZD1222 COVID-19 vaccine. TCRdb's copy holds only in-frame clones and misses some; the assay was immunoSEQ multiplex PCR. The data hold 150,000 to 250,000 clones, with about 89% observed a single time. Source: peripheral blood, taken 28 days after the second AZD1222 dose. All receptors derive from an adult who received the AZD1222 COVID-19 vaccine.

The V and J genes are TRBV11-3 and TRBJ2-1; tentatively, D is TRBD1 (5 bases). V was trimmed by 3 bases and J by 2 bases, leaving 14 bases between them. This CDR3 is built from 16 residues. The germline CDR1 and CDR2 sequences are SGHNT and YENEEA. The CDR3 region has the DNA TGTGCCAGCAGCTTGACCTCAGGGTTCACCTACAATGAGCAGTTCTTC. It specifies CASSLTSGFTYNEQFF.

The rearrangement joins TRBV9 to TRBJ2-1, with TRBD1 matching 11 bases. Germline values: CDR1 SGDLS, CDR2 YYNGEE. The CDR3 loop spans 15 amino acids. V lost 3 bases to trimming and J lost 3 bases; unmatched junction nucleotides: 2. Written as DNA, the CDR3 is TGTGCCAGCAGCGCCGGGACAGGGGGCTACAATGAGCAGTTCTTC. Protein product: CASSAGTGGYNEQFF.

V is TRBV7-2 and J is TRBJ2-3; maybe TRBD2 (5 bases). Germline V lookup: CDR1 SGHTA, CDR2 FQGNSA. The V end lost 2 bases, the J end lost 3 bases, and 6 bases lay between the germline ends. The CDR3 is made up of 13 amino acids. The CDR3 spells CASSLRLTDTQYF. CDR3 bases: TGTGCCAGCAGCTTAAGACTAACAGATACGCAGTATTTT.

The rearrangement links TRBV12-3 or TRBV12-4 to TRBJ1-1, with TRBD1 matching 7 bases. The CDR3 loop spans 13 amino acids. Unmatched junction bases numbered 9, after V lost 6 bases and J lost 8 bases. This chain's CDR3 is CASSYRTGVEAFF. CDR3 DNA sequence: TGTGCCAGCAGCTACAGGACAGGAGTAGAAGCTTTCTTT.

The chain is built from TRBV5-6 and TRBJ2-2; 9 positions agree with TRBD2. Germline trimming cut 1 base from V and 3 bases from J; bases unmatched to any gene: 4. From germline, CDR1 is SGHDT and CDR2 YYEEEE. The CDR3 loop spans 16 amino acids. CDR3 sequence (DNA): TGTGCCAGCAGCTTGATTAGCGGGAGAGACACCGGGGAGCTGTTTTTT. Translation gives CASSLISGRDTGELFF.

This chain uses TRBV6-5 with TRBJ1-5, with D hard to call. V was shortened by 5 bases and J by 7 bases, with 12 bases between the two germline ends. The CDR3 contains 13 residues. Germline V gene lookup returns CDR1 MNHEY and CDR2 SVGAGI. The CDR3 spells CASSPTSAQPQHF. The CDR3 DNA sequence: TGTGCCAGCAGTCCTACGAGCGCGCAGCCCCAGCATTTT.

The chain uses TRBV2 and TRBJ2-1, with 9 bases identical to TRBD2. CDR1 and CDR2 from the germline V gene are SNHLY and FYNNEI. The CDR3 totals 20 residues. With 1 base clipped from V and 10 bases from J, the junction kept 23 bases outside the gene matches. CDR3 in amino acids: CASSEVVGTVLAGAGWEQFF. The CDR3 coding sequence is TGTGCCAGCAGTGAAGTGGTGGGGACAGTTTTAGCGGGAGCGGGGTGGGAGCAGTTCTTC.

V and J are TRBV27 and TRBJ1-4, with D hard to call. V gave up 8 bases and J gave up 0 bases, with 13 bases separating them. Germline V lookup: CDR1 MNHEY, CDR2 SMNVEV (reference sequence). CDR3 length: 15 amino acids. CDR3 region: CASSLRSATNEKLFF. CDR3 nucleotide sequence: TGTGCCAGCTCCCTTCGGAGTGCAACTAATGAAAAACTGTTTTTT. The full variable domain, completed using reference TRBV27 and TRBJ1-4, is EAQVTQNPRYLITVTGKKLTVTCSQNMNHEYMSWYRQDPGLGLRQIYYSMNVEVTDKGDVPEGYKVSRKEKRNFPLILESPSPNQTSLYFCASSLRSATNEKLFFGSGTQLSVL.

The V gene is TRBV2, the J gene TRBJ2-5; 9 bases match TRBD1. Germline trimming cut 5 bases from V and 9 bases from J; bases unmatched to any gene: 10. This CDR3 contains 14 residues. Germline lookup yields CDR1 SNHLY and CDR2 FYNNEI. CDR3 DNA sequence: TGTGCCAGCAGTCCCACAGGGGGCGCAGGTCCCCAGTACTTC. Translating it yields CASSPTGGAGPQYF.

The chain couples TRBV2 to TRBJ2-7; TRBD2 aligns across 9 bases. The CDR3 is 15 amino acids. Germline loops: CDR1 SNHLY, CDR2 FYNNEI. V gave up 6 bases and J gave up 5 bases; unmatched junction bases: 11. CDR3 nucleotide sequence: TGTGCCAGCAGCGCCCCCACTAGCGGGCTCGACGAGCAGTACTTC. This codes for CASSAPTSGLDEQYF.

This clone was observed once. This chain uses TRBV7-9 with TRBJ2-3, with 10 bases identical to TRBD1. Germline V gene lookup returns CDR1 SEHNR and CDR2 FQNEAQ (reference sequence). With V trimmed by 5 bases and J by 4 bases, 6 bases remained unmatched. The CDR3 spans 15 residues. The CDR3 sequence: CASSLGQGYADTQYF. The CDR3 nucleotides are TGTGCCAGCAGCCTGGGACAGGGGTACGCAGATACGCAGTATTTT.

This chain links TRBV19 with TRBJ2-7, with 8 bases that match TRBD2. Germline CDR1 and CDR2: LNHDA and SQIVND (reference sequence). The CDR3 length is 16 residues. The junction had 11 bases not matched to a gene; V was cut back by 5 bases and J by 2 bases. The CDR3 DNA is TGTGCCAGTAGTCTACCGGGGGTAGCGGGACCCTACGAGCAGTACTTC. Protein: CASSLPGVAGPYEQYF.

V is TRBV7-2 and J is TRBJ1-6; D not certain. CDR3 length: 14 residues. CDR1 is SGHTA and CDR2 is FQGNSA in the germline V gene. Trimming left V 4 bases short and J 12 bases short, with 16 bases between. The CDR3 protein is CASSYRQLEIPLHF. The DNA of the CDR3 is TGTGCCAGCAGCTACCGACAACTTGAGATACCCCTCCACTTT.

The J gene is TRBJ1-4, the V gene TRBV4-1; D gene uncertain. There are 14 residues in the CDR3. CDR1 is MGHRA and CDR2 is YSYEKL in the germline V gene. Trimming removed 4 bases from V and 0 bases from J, with 6 bases in between. The CDR3 DNA reads TGCGCCAGCAGCCGCCTTACAACTAATGAAAAACTGTTTTTT. Protein product: CASSRLTTNEKLFF.

This clone occurred a few times. V usage is TRBV29-1 and J usage is TRBJ1-2, with D perhaps matching TRBD1 (5 bases). Trimming pared 8 bases from V and 2 bases from J, leaving 12 bases between. Germline V gives CDR1 SQVTM, CDR2 ANQGSEA. CDR3 length: 12 residues. Here the CDR3 reads CSTEGRNYGYTF. The CDR3 nucleotides read TGCAGCACCGAGGGACGGAACTATGGCTACACCTTC.

The chain is built from TRBV5-8 and TRBJ2-5, with D unresolved. V was clipped by 2 bases and J by 5 bases, with 10 bases between them. This CDR3 has 13 residues. Germline assignment: CDR1 SGHTS and CDR2 YDEGEE. The DNA of the CDR3 is TGTGCCAGCAGCTTAGGGATTTCGGAGACCCAGTACTTC. Its translation: CASSLGISETQYF.

The chain has TRBV27 and TRBJ2-3; 9 positions agree with TRBD1. Germline-derived CDR1 and CDR2 are MNHEY and SMNVEV (reference sequence). V was clipped by 6 bases and J by 4 bases; unmatched bases: 5. The CDR3 length is 14 residues. The CDR3 DNA reads TGTGCCAGCAGACAGGGGGCTGGAGCAGATACGCAGTATTTT. Protein: CASRQGAGADTQYF.

J is TRBJ1-6 and V is TRBV27; no firm D call. Trimming pared 4 bases from V and 9 bases from J, leaving 1 base between. Germline V gives CDR1 MNHEY, CDR2 SMNVEV (reference sequence). The CDR3 is 10 residues long. CDR3 residues: CASSSSPLHF. In DNA form, the CDR3 reads TGTGCCAGCAGTTCTTCACCCCTCCACTTT.

The gene calls are TRBV6-5 and TRBJ2-4; tentatively, D is TRBD2 (5 bases). Trimming pared 9 bases from V and 0 bases from J, leaving 9 bases between. Germline-derived CDR1 and CDR2 are MNHEY and SVGAGI. CDR3 length: 13 amino acids. The CDR3 protein is CASRGLAKNIQYF. In nucleotides, the CDR3 is TGTGCCAGTCGTGGACTAGCCAAAAACATTCAGTACTTC.

J is TRBJ1-2 and V is TRBV19; D ambiguous. The CDR3 totals 14 residues. Trimming stripped 3 bases from V and 1 base from J, with 9 bases between. The V gene's germline CDR1 is LNHDA and CDR2 SQIVND (reference sequence). CDR3 coding DNA: TGTGCCAGTAGTATGCAGGCGCTTAACTATGGCTACACCTTC. Protein product: CASSMQALNYGYTF.